The 8 T cell receptor beta chains in this list originate from one sample, sequenced in a study of monozygotic twins with inflammatory bowel disease. TCRdb re-called the 5' RACE reads and catalogs CDR3 proteins one per entry, DNA excluded. The table lists approximately 300,000 distinct CDR3 sequences. The sequencing input was blood. The receptors here all came from a human donor with ulcerative colitis or Crohn's disease, or a healthy co-twin of an affected twin (not recorded which).

CDR3 amino acids: CASRTEAKNIQYF. The V call is TRBV7-9, the J call TRBJ2-4. Per germline, CDR1 SEHNR and CDR2 FQNEAQ (reference sequence). The CDR3 covers 13 residues.

This rearrangement joins TRBV15 to TRBJ2-2; TCRdb picks TRBD1, but there is no DNA to check that call. The CDR3 is made up of 14 amino acids. From germline, CDR1 is LNHNV and CDR2 YYDKDF (reference sequence). The CDR3 loop is CATSRRSSTGELFF.

The rearrangement links TRBV20-1 to TRBJ2-3; checking the TCRdb D call of TRBD2 is not possible without DNA. CDR1 is DFQATT and CDR2 is SNEGSKA in the germline V gene (reference sequence). The length of the CDR3 is 15 residues. CDR3 sequence: CSARDGASGTDTQYF.

The chain couples TRBV7-7 to TRBJ2-1; TCRdb designates TRBD1, a call that cannot be tested without DNA. CDR3 length: 16 amino acids. Germline V gene data show CDR1 as SSHAT and CDR2 as FNYEAQ (reference sequence). CDR3 region: CASSTRWGQGGNEQFF.

The chain combines TRBV7-2 with TRBJ2-7; checking the TCRdb D call of TRBD1 is not possible without DNA. CDR1 is SGHTA, CDR2 FQGNSA, per germline. CDR3 length: 13 residues. CDR3: CASSPPGAHEQYF.

This chain links TRBV20-1 with TRBJ2-2; TCRdb designates TRBD2, a call that cannot be tested without DNA. This CDR3 has 16 amino acids. In germline, CDR1 is DFQATT, CDR2 SNEGSKA (reference sequence). The CDR3: CSASRGLAGGGGELFF.

The rearrangement joins TRBV5-1 to TRBJ2-4; no DNA is available, so the TRBD2 call from TCRdb remains unchecked. Germline V CDR1 and CDR2: SGHRS, YFSETQ. CDR3 length equals 14 residues. CDR3 loop: CASSLIGGENIQYF.

V gene TRBV7-2 combines with J gene TRBJ2-7; TCRdb's D gene call, TRBD2, goes unchecked for lack of DNA. CDR3 length equals 15 residues. Germline V CDR1 and CDR2: SGHTA, FQGNSA. Here the CDR3 reads CASREQRGGRYEQYF.